This is a list of T cell receptor beta chains from one sample in a study of prognosis after radiotherapy for stage I lung cancer. TCRdb reprocessed the multiplex PCR reads via MiXCR and lists one record per CDR3 protein. The sample contains about 31,000 distinct CDR3 sequences, 42% of which appear only once. The sample was PBMCs, taken before or after stereotactic body radiation therapy (not recorded which). The source is a donor older than 45 with non-small cell lung cancer. Each CDR3 is given with its conserved first and last residue.

V	J	CDR3
TRBV6-1	TRBJ2-2	CAIRGSPLGTGELFF
TRBV7-2	TRBJ2-3	CASSLDRGRLAGGDTQYF
TRBV28	TRBJ1-5	CASSLSREFNQPQHF
TRBV5-1	TRBJ1-6	CTSSLVQSGYNSPLHF
TRBV5-1	TRBJ2-3	CASSLSGISTDTQYF
TRBV25-1	TRBJ2-3	CASSVTGSTDTQYF
TRBV28	TRBJ1-5	CSSRITGGCSQHF
TRBV25-1	TRBJ1-5	CASSEGRSNQPQHF
TRBV28	TRBJ2-2	CASSLGLAGIGELFF
TRBV5-1	TRBJ2-5	CASKITDQETQYF
TRBV19	TRBJ2-7	CASSQPKGQGPYEQYF
TRBV29-1	TRBJ2-3	CSVEKVAGEEDTQYF
TRBV28	TRBJ1-5	CASTISNQPQHF
TRBV20-1	TRBJ2-3	CSASGGGSTDTQYF
TRBV24-1	TRBJ2-7	CATSDLAGGGNEQYF
TRBV19	TRBJ2-7	CASSIEGQGGSGQYF
TRBV20-1	TRBJ1-2	CSARPGGGYGYTF
TRBV29-1	TRBJ1-2	CSVPSYGGYTF
TRBV19	TRBJ2-3	CASSIGTGDTDTQYF
TRBV7-9	TRBJ1-1	CASSLTGQMNTGAFF
TRBV4-1	TRBJ1-1	CASSQDLDKNTEAFF
TRBV10-3	TRBJ2-7	CAISAGPYEQYF
TRBV20-1	TRBJ2-7	CSAKKTSGRAASGNEQYF
TRBV30	TRBJ2-3	CAWKGLSTDTQYF
TRBV28	TRBJ1-2	CASSLTGGPIYGYTF
TRBV5-4	TRBJ2-1	CASSPLAGSDSDEQFF
TRBV12-3/TRBV12-4	TRBJ2-6	CASSLLRGGTSMTF
TRBV5-1	TRBJ1-2	CASSTGQGLDGYTF
TRBV28	TRBJ2-7	CASGPPGKGTYEQYF
TRBV29-1	TRBJ2-6	CSVTLRGFGANVLTF
TRBV9	TRBJ1-4	CASSATVGSGEKLFF
TRBV28	TRBJ1-3	CASSLGTGNTIYF
TRBV28	TRBJ2-7	CASSTVAGPFGEQYF
TRBV30	TRBJ2-5	CAWSGGRAETQYF
TRBV11-1	TRBJ2-2	CASSLSGRGTGELFF
TRBV19	TRBJ2-2	CASSRVAGFGTGELFF
TRBV5-1	TRBJ2-2	CASSLPGANTGELFF
TRBV28	TRBJ2-5	CASIPSRTGDGDTQYF
TRBV6-1	TRBJ2-5	CASRYWETGLGETQYF
TRBV30	TRBJ2-5	CAQGWEETQYF
TRBV12-3/TRBV12-4	TRBJ2-5	CAGSLERRGQYF
TRBV6-5	TRBJ2-6	CASSYSGTGANVLTF
TRBV5-8	TRBJ1-2	CASSLRAVDYGYTF
TRBV11-2	TRBJ1-5	CASSLGPGGNQPQHF
TRBV6-1	TRBJ1-5	CASSEEGRSNSNQPQHF
TRBV6-5	TRBJ2-3	CASSYSPGTSGSEAQYF
TRBV15	TRBJ1-1	CATSRGTVNTEAFF
TRBV11-3	TRBJ2-7	CASSKIQAAYEQYF